These T cell receptor beta chains were read from a single sample in a study of blood T cell repertoires in COVID-19. Profiled with immunoSEQ multiplex PCR; TCRdb holds only in-frame clones, not every one. The table lists some 230,000 clones, 85% to 90% of them singletons. Specimen: PBMCs or T cells enriched from blood (not recorded which). The origin of the receptors is a woman between 18 and 30 years old in a cohort exposed to, infected with or recovered from COVID-19 (not recorded which). CDR3s include the opening cysteine and the closing phenylalanine or tryptophan.

v_gene,CDR3aa
TRBV9,CASSVGTTTDTQYF
TRBV5-4,CASSLGIRGGHEQYF
TRBV11-2,CASSLDRGTWGYEQYF
TRBV7-8,CASSRRQGAVNEQFF
TRBV5-6,CASSWGGSAGAGNQPQHF
TRBV7-3,CASSHYWSGLGVLEAFF
TRBV2,CASIGYHNSPLHF
TRBV5-1,CARSGQGAYEQYF
TRBV15,CATSHPGAGGDTDTQYF
TRBV19,CASLDRGNTEAFF
TRBV7-8,CASSLVSETGNGYTF
TRBV27,CASSLWDSSYEQYF
TRBV7-6,CASSLEGRGTAKNIQYF
TRBV19,CASSIEGRGGDQPQHF
TRBV11-1,CASSQPDRNPYGYTF
TRBV19,CASSILEPQHF
TRBV24-1,CATRARPGQGHQTQYF
TRBV5-6,CASSLYSGTSGTNEQFF